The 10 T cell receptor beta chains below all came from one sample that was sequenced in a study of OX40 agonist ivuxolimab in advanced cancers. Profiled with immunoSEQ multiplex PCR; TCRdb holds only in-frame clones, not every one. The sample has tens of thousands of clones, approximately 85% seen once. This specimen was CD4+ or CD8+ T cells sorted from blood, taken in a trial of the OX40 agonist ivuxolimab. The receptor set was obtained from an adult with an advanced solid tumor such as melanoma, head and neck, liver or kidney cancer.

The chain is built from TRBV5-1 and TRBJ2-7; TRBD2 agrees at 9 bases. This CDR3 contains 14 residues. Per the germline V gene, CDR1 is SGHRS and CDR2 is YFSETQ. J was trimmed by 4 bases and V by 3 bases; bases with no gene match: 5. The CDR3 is CASSYSGSGYEQYF. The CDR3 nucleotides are TGCGCCAGCAGCTATAGCGGGAGTGGTTACGAGCAGTACTTC.

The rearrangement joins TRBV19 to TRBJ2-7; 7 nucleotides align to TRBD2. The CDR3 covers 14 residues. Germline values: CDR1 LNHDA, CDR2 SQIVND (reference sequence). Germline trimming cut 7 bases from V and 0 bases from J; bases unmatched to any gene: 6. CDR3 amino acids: CASKREGSSYEQYF. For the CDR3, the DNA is TGTGCCAGTAAGAGGGAGGGTTCCTCCTACGAGCAGTACTTC.

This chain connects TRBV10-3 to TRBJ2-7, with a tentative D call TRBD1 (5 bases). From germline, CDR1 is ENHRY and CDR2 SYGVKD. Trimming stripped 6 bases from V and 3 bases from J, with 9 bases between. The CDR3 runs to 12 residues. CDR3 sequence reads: CAIRQVNYEQYF. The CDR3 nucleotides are TGTGCCATCAGACAGGTTAACTACGAGCAGTACTTC.

CDR3 coding DNA: TGTGCCAGTTTAATAATGGGAACTGAAGCTTTCTTT. Translated, it gives CASLIMGTEAFF. The chain is built from TRBV28 and TRBJ1-1; D is uncertain. Trimming took off 9 bases at V and 5 bases at J, with 13 bases between the two ends. The length of the CDR3 is 12 residues. CDR1 and CDR2 from the germline V gene are MDHEN and SYDVKM.

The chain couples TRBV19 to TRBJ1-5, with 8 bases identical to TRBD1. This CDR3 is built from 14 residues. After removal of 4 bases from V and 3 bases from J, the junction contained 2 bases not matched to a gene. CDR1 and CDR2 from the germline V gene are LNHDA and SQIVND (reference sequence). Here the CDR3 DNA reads TGTGCCAGTAGTACGACAGGGGTCAATCAGCCCCAGCATTTT. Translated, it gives CASSTTGVNQPQHF.

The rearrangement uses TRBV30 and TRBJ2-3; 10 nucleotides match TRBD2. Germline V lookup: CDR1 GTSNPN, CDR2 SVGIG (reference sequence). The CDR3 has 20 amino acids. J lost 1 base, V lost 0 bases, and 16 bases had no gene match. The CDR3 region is CAWSVWASGSRGGGTDTQYF. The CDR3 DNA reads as TGTGCCTGGAGTGTATGGGCTAGCGGGAGTAGGGGGGGAGGCACAGATACGCAGTATTTT.

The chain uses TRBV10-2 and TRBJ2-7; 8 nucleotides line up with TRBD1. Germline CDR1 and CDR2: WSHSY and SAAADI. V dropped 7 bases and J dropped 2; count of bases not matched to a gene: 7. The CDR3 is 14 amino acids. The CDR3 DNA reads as TGCGCCAGCATCACAGGGGGTCCTACCTACGAGCAGTACTTC. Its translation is CASITGGPTYEQYF.

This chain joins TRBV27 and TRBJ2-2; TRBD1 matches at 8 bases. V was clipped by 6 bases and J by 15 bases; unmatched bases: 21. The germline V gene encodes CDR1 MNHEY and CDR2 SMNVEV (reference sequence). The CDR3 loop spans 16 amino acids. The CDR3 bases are TGTGCCAGCAGCCGAACATTTAGGCAAAGACAGGGGTTAATGTTTTTT. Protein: CASSRTFRQRQGLMFF.

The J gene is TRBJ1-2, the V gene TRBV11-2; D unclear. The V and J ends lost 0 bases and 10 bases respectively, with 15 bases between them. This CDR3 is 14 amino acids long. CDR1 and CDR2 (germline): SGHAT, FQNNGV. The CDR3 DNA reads TGTGCCAGCAGCTTAGATGGAAGTAGGTTCGACTACACCTTC. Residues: CASSLDGSRFDYTF.

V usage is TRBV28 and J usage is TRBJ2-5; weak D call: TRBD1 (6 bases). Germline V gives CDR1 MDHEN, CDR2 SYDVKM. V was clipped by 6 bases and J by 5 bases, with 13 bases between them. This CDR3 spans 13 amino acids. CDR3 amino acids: CASRSADRETQYF. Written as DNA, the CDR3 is TGTGCCAGCAGGTCCGCCGACAGGGAGACCCAGTACTTC.